Below are 23 T cell receptor beta chains sequenced from a single sample in a study of blood T cells in healthy people across ages. Using a J-beta primer mix together with a sample-barcoded 5' primer, a second PCR was run for about 6 to 12 cycles. TCRdb recomputed calls from the 5' RACE reads with MiXCR, one row per CDR3 protein. The data contain roughly 800,000 distinct CDR3 sequences, 53% of them singletons. Sequenced material: blood. Source of these receptors: a man older than 75 in good health.

This clonotype was detected only a few times. The rearrangement uses TRBV3-1 and TRBJ2-7, with a weak D call TRBD2 (5 bases). The CDR3 runs 16 residues. Germline V gene sequence: CDR1 LGHDT, CDR2 YNNKEL (reference sequence). The V gene lost 0 bases and the J gene lost 7 bases, with 19 bases spanning the gap. DNA for the CDR3: TGTGCCAGCAGCCAAGATACCCCCGCGGTACCGGGAGAGCAGTACTTC. Its protein product is CASSQDTPAVPGEQYF.

The chain recombines TRBV18 with TRBJ2-7; D unresolved. The CDR3 is 12 residues long. CDR1 is KGHSH and CDR2 is LQKENI in the germline V gene. V lost 2 bases to trimming and J lost 6 bases, with 8 bases between them. CDR3 in amino acids: CASSPSSSEQYF. The CDR3 DNA follows: TGTGCCAGCTCACCAAGTAGCAGCGAGCAGTACTTC.

V and J are TRBV18 and TRBJ1-2; D unresolved. The germline V gene has CDR1 KGHSH and CDR2 LQKENI. CDR3 size: 13 residues. V shed 5 bases and J shed 5 bases, with 12 bases lying between them. Here the CDR3 DNA reads TGTGCCAGCTCAGAGACAAGCGGGTATGGCTACACCTTC. It is translated as CASSETSGYGYTF. The full variable domain, with the rest looked up from reference TRBV18 and TRBJ1-2, is NAGVMQNPRHLVRRRGQEARLRCSPMKGHSHVYWYRQLPEEGLKFMVYLQKENIIDESGMPKERFSAEFPKEGPSILRIQQVVRGDSAAYFCASSETSGYGYTFGSGTRLTVV.

This rearrangement joins TRBV7-2 to TRBJ2-2; the match to TRBD1 covers 8 bases. The CDR3 has 14 amino acids. The germline CDR1 and CDR2 sequences are SGHTA and FQGNSA. J lost 4 bases, V lost 7 bases, and 5 bases had no gene match. The CDR3 bases are TGTGCCAGCACCGGGACAGGCATCACCGGGGAGCTGTTTTTT. As protein: CASTGTGITGELFF. The full variable domain, its missing parts supplied by reference TRBV7-2 and TRBJ2-2, is GAGVSQSPSNKVTEKGKDVELRCDPISGHTALYWYRQSLGQGLEFLIYFQGNSAPDKSGLPSDRFSAERTGGSVSTLTIQRTQQEDSAVYLCASTGTGITGELFFGEGSRLTVL.

The V call is TRBV28, the J call TRBJ1-4; D possibly corresponds to TRBD1 (6 bases). V shed 2 bases and J shed 8 bases, with 18 bases lying between them. Germline CDR1 reads MDHEN; CDR2 reads SYDVKM. This CDR3 has 16 amino acids. The CDR3 loop is CASSLGRGVRGEKLFF. CDR3 coding DNA: TGTGCCAGCAGTTTAGGCAGGGGAGTCAGGGGAGAAAAACTGTTTTTT.

In this sample, this clonotype turned up a few times. The chain joins TRBV9 to TRBJ2-5, with a possible D match to TRBD2 (6 bases). Trimming removed 2 bases at V and 5 bases at J, with 16 bases between. Germline loops: CDR1 SGDLS, CDR2 YYNGEE. This CDR3 spans 15 amino acids. CDR3 amino acids: CASSVSGRPGETQYF. Written as DNA, the CDR3 is TGTGCCAGCAGCGTGTCGGGGAGGCCGGGGGAGACCCAGTACTTC.

The V call is TRBV29-1, the J call TRBJ1-1, with TRBD1 identical over 8 bases. Looked up from germline, CDR1 is SQVTM and CDR2 is ANQGSEA. The CDR3 has 12 amino acids. After removal of 7 bases from V and 1 base from J, the junction contained 2 bases not matched to a gene. In nucleotides, the CDR3 is TGCAGCGCCACAGGGGGGAACACTGAAGCTTTCTTT. Translation gives CSATGGNTEAFF. The full variable domain, with the rest looked up from reference TRBV29-1 and TRBJ1-1, is SAVISQKPSRDICQRGTSLTIQCQVDSQVTMMFWYRQQPGQSLTLIATANQGSEATYESGFVIDKFPISRPNLTFSTLTVSNMSPEDSSIYLCSATGGNTEAFFGQGTRLTVV.

The rearrangement joins TRBV18 to TRBJ1-2; no definite D call. Trimming took off 0 bases at V and 4 bases at J, with 9 bases between the two ends. Germline V gene lookup returns CDR1 KGHSH and CDR2 LQKENI. CDR3 size: 14 residues. The CDR3 DNA is TGTGCCAGCTCACCACCGGTCAGAATCTATGGCTACACCTTC. Its translation: CASSPPVRIYGYTF.

The chain is built from TRBV10-3 and TRBJ2-3; either TRBD1 or TRBD2 may supply D (6 bases each). Per the germline V gene, CDR1 is ENHRY and CDR2 is SYGVKD. The CDR3 contains 14 residues. Deletions cut 3 bases from V and 1 base from J, with 8 bases between. Written as DNA, the CDR3 is TGTGCCATCAGTGACCGGGGGCGCACAGATACGCAGTATTTT. It translates to CAISDRGRTDTQYF.

This chain links TRBV15 with TRBJ1-6; 8 bases align to TRBD1. After removal of 3 bases from V and 0 bases from J, the junction contained 16 bases not matched to a gene. The CDR3 spans 21 residues. The germline V gene has CDR1 LNHNV and CDR2 YYDKDF (reference sequence). The CDR3 sequence: CATSSSGQGHELSSYNSPLHF. As DNA, the CDR3 is TGTGCCACCAGCAGTTCTGGACAGGGACATGAGCTGAGCTCCTATAATTCACCCCTCCACTTT.

This clonotype was picked up a small number of times. The chain links TRBV27 to TRBJ2-3; 7 bases map to TRBD1. The germline V gene encodes CDR1 MNHEY and CDR2 SMNVEV (reference sequence). J gave up 4 bases and V 7 bases, and 5 bases lay outside the gene matches. This CDR3 region has 13 residues. The CDR3 sequence is CASKITGADTQYF. DNA for the CDR3: TGTGCCAGCAAAATCACAGGGGCAGATACGCAGTATTTT.

The J gene is TRBJ2-5, the V gene TRBV27; 11 bases are shared with TRBD1. Per the germline V gene, CDR1 is MNHEY and CDR2 is SMNVEV (reference sequence). V was pared by 2 bases and J by 4 bases, with 12 bases of the junction left unmatched. This CDR3 comprises 18 residues. The CDR3 bases are TGTGCCAGCAGTTTAAGGACAGGGGGCGGACTTGCAAGAGAGACCCAGTACTTC. Translated: CASSLRTGGGLARETQYF.

This chain joins TRBV6-5 and TRBJ2-7; possibly TRBD1 for D (5 bases). Germline V gene lookup returns CDR1 MNHEY and CDR2 SVGAGI. The CDR3 runs to 15 residues. V was cut by 2 bases and J by 2 bases, with 13 bases left in between. CDR3 bases: TGTGCCAGCAGTTACGGCCTCCTAGGGGCCTACGAGCAGTACTTC. As protein: CASSYGLLGAYEQYF.

V and J are TRBV5-1 and TRBJ2-3; D might be TRBD2 (5 bases). Between the trimmed V and J ends, which lost 1 base and 14 bases, there was a span of 17 bases. There are 13 residues in the CDR3. Per the germline V gene, CDR1 is SGHRS and CDR2 is YFSETQ. The CDR3 spells CASSLSLGAYAYF. In nucleotides, the CDR3 is TGCGCCAGCAGCTTGAGTTTGGGAGCGTACGCGTATTTT.

This sequence joins TRBV7-9 and TRBJ1-3; TRBD1 matches 8 bases. The trim removed 6 bases at V and 4 bases at J, leaving 8 bases unmatched. Germline CDR1 is SEHNR and CDR2 is FQNEAQ (reference sequence). The CDR3 runs 15 residues. CDR3 protein: CASSQGQGGGNTIYF. CDR3 in DNA: TGTGCCAGCAGTCAAGGACAGGGCGGCGGAAACACCATATATTTT.

The chain links TRBV7-3 to TRBJ2-1; D remains ambiguous. The CDR3 consists of 16 residues. CDR1 is SGHTA and CDR2 is FQGTGA in the germline V gene. Trimming cost V 1 base and J 0 bases, with 10 bases left between them. The CDR3 sequence is CASSLIASSSYNEQFF. In nucleotides, the CDR3 is TGTGCCAGCAGCTTAATTGCCAGTAGCTCCTACAATGAGCAGTTCTTC.

This sequence joins TRBV10-3 and TRBJ2-1; 12 nucleotides align to TRBD2. The trim removed 6 bases at V and 5 bases at J, leaving 5 bases unmatched. Germline loops: CDR1 ENHRY, CDR2 SYGVKD. The CDR3 loop spans 15 amino acids. CDR3 sequence reads: CAIRLAGGANNEQFF. The CDR3 DNA reads as TGTGCCATCAGACTAGCGGGAGGAGCTAACAATGAGCAGTTCTTC.

The chain links TRBV25-1 to TRBJ1-1; 7 bases agree with TRBD1. The germline gives CDR1 MGHDK, CDR2 SYGVNS. This CDR3 has 13 residues. V trimming: 9 bases; J trimming: 1 base; junction bases outside the gene matches: 5. CDR3 loop: CARSGQKNTEAFF. The CDR3 region has the DNA TGTGCCAGGTCGGGACAGAAGAACACTGAAGCTTTCTTT.

This clonotype has a handful of counts. The chain has TRBV20-1 and TRBJ2-7; TRBD2 matches at 13 bases. Germline trimming cut 2 bases from V and 0 bases from J; bases unmatched to any gene: 4. The germline V gene encodes CDR1 DFQATT and CDR2 SNEGSKA (reference sequence). The CDR3 is 16 residues long. The CDR3 sequence is CSARPGTSGISYEQYF. The CDR3 DNA reads as TGCAGTGCTAGACCCGGGACTAGCGGGATCTCCTACGAGCAGTACTTC.

This clonotype was counted between two and nine times. The chain employs TRBV6-2 or TRBV6-3 and TRBJ2-5; unclear D gene. Trimming took 0 bases from V and 11 from J, leaving 10 bases between them. This CDR3 region has 12 residues. Per the germline V gene, CDR1 is MNHEY and CDR2 is SVGEGT. In nucleotides, the CDR3 is TGTGCCAGCAGTTACTCCAGACCCGCACAGTACTTC. Its translation: CASSYSRPAQYF.

The genes are TRBV29-1 and TRBJ2-1; 10 bases are a match to TRBD2. Germline CDR1 reads SQVTM; CDR2 reads ANQGSEA. This CDR3 region has 17 residues. With 0 bases clipped from V and 6 bases from J, the junction kept 11 bases outside the gene matches. CDR3 DNA: TGCAGCGTTGAAGATCCGGCTAGCGGGAGTGGGGGCAATGAGCAGTTCTTC. This gives the protein CSVEDPASGSGGNEQFF.

The chain has TRBV2 and TRBJ2-3; TRBD1 might be the D (6 bases). V lost 2 bases, J lost 0 bases, and 12 bases lay in between. CDR1 SNHLY and CDR2 FYNNEI come from the germline V gene. The CDR3 has 16 amino acids. The DNA of the CDR3 is TGTGCCAGCAGTGAACAGGGACATTTAAGCACAGATACGCAGTATTTT. It yields the protein CASSEQGHLSTDTQYF.

The chain combines TRBV12-3 or TRBV12-4 with TRBJ1-6; D gene unclear. Trimming stripped 6 bases from V and 4 bases from J, with 13 bases between. The CDR3 covers 15 residues. CDR3 sequence reads: CASSPAASYNSPLHF. The CDR3 DNA follows: TGTGCCAGCAGCCCCGCGGCATCTTATAATTCACCCCTCCACTTT.